What follows are 15 T cell receptor beta chains derived from one specimen sequenced in a study of shared clonotypes between healthy human individuals. The assay was immunoSEQ multiplex PCR, and TCRdb's table has in-frame clones only and misses some. The sample has some 2 million clones, about 95% seen once. CD45RO-negative CD8 cells positively selected for CCR7 made up the naive population, which excluded terminally differentiated effector memory CD45RA+ cells. The sample was naive CD8+ T cells sorted from blood. All receptors derive from a man aged 18 to 35 in good health.

The chain combines TRBV28 with TRBJ1-5, with 9 positions matching TRBD1. Germline V lookup: CDR1 MDHEN, CDR2 SYDVKM. V was pared by 7 bases and J by 6 bases, with 4 bases of the junction left unmatched. The CDR3 consists of 13 residues. CDR3 nucleotides: TGTGCCAGCAACACAGGGGGCAGTCAGCCCCAGCATTTT. It yields the protein CASNTGGSQPQHF.

The rearrangement uses TRBV4-1 and TRBJ2-5; possibly TRBD1 or TRBD2 for D (5 bases each). With 2 bases removed from V and 2 bases from J, the gap between germline ends came to 12 bases. The CDR3 is 15 residues long. CDR1 is MGHRA and CDR2 is YSYEKL in the germline V gene. This chain's CDR3 is CASSQLRGGQETQYF. The CDR3 coding sequence is TGCGCCAGCAGCCAATTGAGGGGTGGGCAAGAGACCCAGTACTTC.

The chain links TRBV11-2 to TRBJ1-2; D call uncertain. CDR1 and CDR2 (germline): SGHAT, FQNNGV. V was clipped by 0 bases and J by 6 bases, with 17 bases between them. The CDR3 has 16 amino acids. The CDR3 reads CASSLDTLGYGNGYTF. CDR3 nucleotides: TGTGCCAGCAGCTTAGACACCTTAGGATACGGAAATGGCTACACCTTC.

The chain links TRBV30 to TRBJ1-6, with D perhaps TRBD1 (5 bases). Germline CDR1 GTSNPN, CDR2 SVGIG (reference sequence). The CDR3 runs to 12 residues. V lost 3 bases to trimming and J lost 9 bases, with 9 bases between them. The chain's CDR3 is CAWSGGSSPLHF. The CDR3 DNA sequence: TGTGCCTGGAGCGGGGGTAGTTCACCCCTCCACTTT.

The chain uses TRBV23-1 and TRBJ1-4, with 8 bases lining up with TRBD1. TRBV23-1 is an ORF; its function is uncertain. Trimming took 9 bases from V and 7 from J; bases not matched to a gene: 7. CDR3 length equals 13 residues. CDR3 in amino acids: CASAGGVSEKLFF. As DNA, the CDR3 is TGCGCCAGTGCAGGGGGCGTGAGTGAAAAACTGTTTTTT.

V is TRBV12-2 and J is TRBJ2-3; the table calls TRBD2, which could not be checked here. TRBV12-2 is listed as a pseudogene. The CDR3 contains 16 residues. In nucleotides, the CDR3 is TGTGCAAGTCGCTTGAATAGCGGACCGAGCACAGATACGCAGTATTTT. Translation: CASRLNSGPSTDTQYF.

This rearrangement joins TRBV9 to TRBJ2-3, with D possibly being TRBD2 (5 bases). Germline V gene data show CDR1 as SGDLS and CDR2 as YYNGEE. The V end was cut by 0 bases, the J end by 2 bases, with 10 bases between. The CDR3 runs 15 residues. CDR3 in DNA: TGTGCCAGCAGCGTAGACGAGGGTCACACAGATACGCAGTATTTT. This codes for CASSVDEGHTDTQYF.

V gene TRBV5-1 combines with J gene TRBJ1-2, with 8 bases aligning to TRBD1. With V trimmed by 4 bases and J by 6 bases, 5 bases remained unmatched. Germline V CDR1 and CDR2: SGHRS, YFSETQ. This CDR3 has 13 residues. DNA of the CDR3: TGCGCCAGCAGCGCAACAGGGGGTGATGGCTACACCTTC. Protein product: CASSATGGDGYTF.

CDR3 nucleotide sequence: TGCGCCAGCGGTGGGGGCGGGGGAGGGGGCAGAGAGCAGTACTTC. Translated: CASGGGGGGGREQYF. This chain joins TRBV10-2 and TRBJ2-7; D possibly matches TRBD1 or TRBD2 (7 bases each). The CDR3 is 15 residues long. Trimming pared 8 bases from V and 7 bases from J, leaving 24 bases between. From germline, CDR1 is WSHSY and CDR2 SAAADI.

The genes are TRBV5-4 and TRBJ2-7; 11 bases agree with TRBD1. The V segment lost 3 bases and the J segment 5 bases; nucleotides outside the gene matches: 4. Per the germline V gene, CDR1 is SGHNT and CDR2 is YYREEE (reference sequence). This CDR3 region has 14 residues. In DNA form, the CDR3 reads TGTGCCAGCAGCTCGGGGACAGGGGGAAACGAGCAGTACTTC. This codes for CASSSGTGGNEQYF.

The chain recombines TRBV10-3 with TRBJ2-5; TRBD1 matches 10 bases. This CDR3 region has 14 residues. Trimming at V came to 6 bases and at J to 4 bases, leaving 5 bases not matched to a gene. Germline V gives CDR1 ENHRY, CDR2 SYGVKD. The CDR3 coding sequence is TGTGCCATCAGCGGAGGACAGGGGGTAGAGACCCAGTACTTC. As protein: CAISGGQGVETQYF.

The chain joins TRBV4-2 to TRBJ2-7, with 9 positions matching TRBD1. In germline, CDR1 is LGHNA, CDR2 YNFKEQ. Trimming took 4 bases from V and 1 from J; bases not matched to a gene: 5. CDR3 length: 15 residues. In DNA, the CDR3 is TGTGCCAGCAGCCCGTGGACAGGGGAGTCCTACGAGCAGTACTTC. Its translation is CASSPWTGESYEQYF.

This clone appeared once. The CDR3 DNA reads as TGCGCCAGCAGTGAGTCCGACCGGTATGGCTACACCTTC. Amino acid sequence: CASSESDRYGYTF. The rearrangement links TRBV10-2 to TRBJ1-2; no clear D gene. CDR3 size: 13 residues. The V and J ends lost 0 bases and 5 bases respectively, with 7 bases between them. Germline values: CDR1 WSHSY, CDR2 SAAADI.

The V call is TRBV15, the J call TRBJ2-5; 10 bases agree with TRBD2. Germline CDR1 LNHNV, CDR2 YYDKDF (reference sequence). The V gene end was trimmed by 5 bases and the J gene end by 2 bases; junction bases not matched to a gene: 5. The CDR3 runs to 15 residues. The CDR3 region is CATSERTSGQETQYF. In DNA, the CDR3 is TGTGCCACCAGCGAAAGGACTAGCGGACAAGAGACCCAGTACTTC.

Of note for this clone: Other DNA variants within this sample encode the same CDR3. The chain recombines TRBV6-5 with TRBJ2-2, with D perhaps TRBD1 (5 bases). Germline V gene lookup returns CDR1 MNHEY and CDR2 SVGAGI. The CDR3 loop spans 15 amino acids. Trimming shortened V by 0 bases and J by 1 base, and 6 bases separated the two germline ends. The CDR3 sequence is CASSYSTGNTGELFF. CDR3 nucleotides: TGTGCCAGCAGTTACTCCACAGGGAACACCGGGGAGCTGTTTTTT.